The next 21 T cell receptor beta chains were all read from a single sample in a study of T cell changes during pregnancy in multiple sclerosis. The table came from immunoSEQ multiplex PCR; TCRdb's copy has only in-frame clones and leaves some out. The table lists roughly 100,000 clones, approximately 90% of them singletons. Sequencing used peripheral blood, obtained after pregnancy. The source is a female donor with multiple sclerosis, enrolled in a pregnancy study.

The V and J genes are TRBV5-4 and TRBJ1-3, with 8 bases fitting TRBD1. With 0 bases clipped from V and 1 base from J, the junction kept 6 bases outside the gene matches. The CDR3 totals 17 residues. The germline gives CDR1 SGHNT, CDR2 YYREEE (reference sequence). The CDR3 nucleotides are TGTGCCAGCAGCTTGGGGGCAGGGGGCATGTCTGGAAACACCATATATTTT. It specifies CASSLGAGGMSGNTIYF.

This clone came up once. The chain couples TRBV5-6 to TRBJ2-7; 8 nucleotides match TRBD2. CDR1 SGHDT and CDR2 YYEEEE come from the germline V gene. The CDR3 is 15 amino acids. The ends lost 0 bases at V and 2 bases at J; junction bases unmatched: 4. CDR3 bases: TGTGCCAGCAGCTTGGTGGCGGGGGGCACCTACGAGCAGTACTTC. It specifies CASSLVAGGTYEQYF. The full variable domain, completed using reference TRBV5-6 and TRBJ2-7, is DAGVTQSPTHLIKTRGQQVTLRCSPKSGHDTVSWYQQALGQGPQFIFQYYEEEERQRGNFPDRFSGHQFPNYSSELNVNALLLGDSALYLCASSLVAGGTYEQYFGPGTRLTVT.

With respect to this clone: A much larger clone differs by one base, so this may be a read error. This chain joins TRBV7-9 and TRBJ2-3; D perhaps matches TRBD1 (5 bases). The CDR3 loop spans 15 amino acids. The germline CDR1 and CDR2 sequences are SEHNR and FQNEAQ (reference sequence). Trimming cost V 1 base and J 0 bases, with 8 bases left between them. As DNA, the CDR3 is TGTGCCAGCAGCTTAGTAGGGGTGAGCACAGATACGCAGTATTTT. Protein product: CASSLVGVSTDTQYF.

The genes are TRBV30 and TRBJ1-5, with 7 positions matching TRBD1. Germline V gene lookup returns CDR1 GTSNPN and CDR2 SVGIG (reference sequence). The CDR3 has 13 amino acids. V shed 1 base and J 6 bases; nucleotides not matched to a gene: 3. In DNA, the CDR3 is TGTGCCTGGAGTGGACAGGGCGGTCAGCCCCAGCATTTT. This translates into CAWSGQGGQPQHF.

This clone was counted between two and nine times. This chain joins TRBV6-1 and TRBJ2-2; D unresolved. V was pared by 6 bases and J by 6 bases, with 14 bases between. Germline V gene lookup returns CDR1 MNHNS and CDR2 SASEGT. The CDR3 covers 14 residues. CDR3 nucleotides: TGTGCCAGCAGAATTCCACGAGTAGCCGGGGAGCTGTTTTTT. The encoded protein is CASRIPRVAGELFF.

The rearrangement joins TRBV2 to TRBJ2-5; 13 bases align to TRBD2. The CDR3 extends over 15 amino acids. After removal of 8 bases from V and 5 bases from J, the junction contained 8 bases not matched to a gene. Germline V gene lookup returns CDR1 SNHLY and CDR2 FYNNEI. The CDR3: CASGLAGARRETQYF. The DNA for the CDR3 is TGTGCCAGCGGACTAGCGGGGGCGAGGCGGGAGACCCAGTACTTC.

The J gene is TRBJ1-2, the V gene TRBV7-9, with D perhaps matching TRBD1 (5 bases). CDR3 length equals 15 residues. In germline, CDR1 is SEHNR, CDR2 FQNEAQ (reference sequence). Trimming stripped 1 base from V and 4 bases from J, with 13 bases between. DNA of the CDR3: TGTGCCAGCAGCTTAGGGGGGAGGGCCCTCTATGGCTACACCTTC. Translating gives CASSLGGRALYGYTF.

This chain links TRBV10-3 with TRBJ2-1; 12 bases are shared with TRBD2. The CDR3 consists of 15 residues. Germline V gives CDR1 ENHRY, CDR2 SYGVKD. J lost 8 bases, V lost 6 bases, and 8 bases had no gene match. The CDR3 spells CAIRATSGGIYEQFF. DNA for the CDR3: TGTGCCATCAGAGCTACTAGCGGGGGGATCTATGAGCAGTTCTTC.

The chain recombines TRBV10-3 with TRBJ2-1, with TRBD2 matching over 7 bases. CDR3 length: 15 residues. V shed 2 bases, J shed 0 bases, and the junction held 1 base outside the gene matches. CDR1 is ENHRY and CDR2 is SYGVKD in the germline V gene. The CDR3 sequence is CAISESGDSYNEQFF. The CDR3 DNA is TGTGCCATCAGTGAGAGCGGGGACTCCTACAATGAGCAGTTCTTC.

V and J are TRBV28 and TRBJ2-7; tentatively, D is TRBD1 (6 bases). CDR3 length: 15 amino acids. V lost 1 base and J 3 bases, leaving 13 bases between the germline ends. Germline V gene data show CDR1 as MDHEN and CDR2 as SYDVKM. The CDR3: CASSLLGGQGYEQYF. CDR3 nucleotides: TGTGCCAGCAGTTTATTAGGGGGTCAGGGCTACGAGCAGTACTTC.

J is TRBJ1-2 and V is TRBV7-9, with TRBD1 identical over 8 bases. The CDR3 has 14 residues. Germline V gene sequence: CDR1 SEHNR, CDR2 FQNEAQ (reference sequence). The V segment lost 0 bases and the J segment 8 bases; nucleotides outside the gene matches: 5. For the CDR3, the DNA is TGTGCCAGCAGCTTAGCTCAGGGGGCTGGCGGCTACACCTTC. Protein sequence: CASSLAQGAGGYTF.

The V call is TRBV5-4, the J call TRBJ1-3, with 9 positions matching TRBD1. J gave up 0 bases and V 3 bases, and 7 bases lay outside the gene matches. Germline assignment: CDR1 SGHNT and CDR2 YYREEE (reference sequence). The CDR3 loop spans 17 amino acids. CDR3 amino acids: CASSSGTGIFSGNTIYF. The CDR3 DNA follows: TGTGCCAGCAGCTCCGGGACAGGGATTTTCTCTGGAAACACCATATATTTT.

CDR3 nucleotides: TGCGCCAGCAGGAACCCACAGGATCACGAGCAGTACTTC. Protein product: CASRNPQDHEQYF. This chain uses TRBV5-1 with TRBJ2-7; D is perhaps TRBD1 (5 bases). CDR1 is SGHRS, CDR2 YFSETQ, per germline. The V gene lost 5 bases and the J gene lost 5 bases, with 14 bases spanning the gap. The CDR3 is 13 residues long.

The rearrangement uses TRBV27 and TRBJ1-1; possible D gene TRBD1, 5 bases. The CDR3 covers 16 residues. V lost 5 bases and J lost 1, with 17 bases in between. Germline V gives CDR1 MNHEY, CDR2 SMNVEV (reference sequence). This chain's CDR3 is CASSAGWGFGNTEAFF. CDR3 DNA sequence: TGTGCCAGCAGTGCAGGGTGGGGATTTGGGAACACTGAAGCTTTCTTT.

This clone showed up just once. The chain has TRBV11-2 and TRBJ1-6; tentative D call: TRBD1 (6 bases). CDR3 size: 18 residues. Trimming left V 3 bases short and J 7 bases short, with 22 bases between. Germline V gene data show CDR1 as SGHAT and CDR2 as FQNNGV. The DNA of the CDR3 is TGTGCCAGCAGCTTCCCTCCTCGGGACAAGGGATTGAATTCACCCCTCCACTTT. The encoded protein is CASSFPPRDKGLNSPLHF.

The chain employs TRBV27 and TRBJ2-7, with 9 bases matching TRBD2. The CDR3 has 20 residues. Looked up from germline, CDR1 is MNHEY and CDR2 is SMNVEV (reference sequence). The junction had 24 bases not matched to a gene; V was cut back by 5 bases and J by 4 bases. CDR3 sequence (DNA): TGTGCCAGCAGTCCCCGCCCAGCGGGAGGATACGGGCGGACTAGGTACGAGCAGTACTTC. It is translated as CASSPRPAGGYGRTRYEQYF.

This sequence joins TRBV5-6 and TRBJ1-2, with D perhaps matching TRBD1 (6 bases). The length of the CDR3 is 14 residues. From germline, CDR1 is SGHDT and CDR2 YYEEEE. Trimming pared 2 bases from V and 3 bases from J, leaving 11 bases between. The CDR3 region has the DNA TGTGCCAGCAGCTTCCGGGACATTCACTATGGCTACACCTTC. Its protein product is CASSFRDIHYGYTF.

The rearrangement joins TRBV14 to TRBJ2-1, with 13 bases lining up with TRBD2. Trimming at V came to 6 bases and at J to 7 bases, leaving 3 bases not matched to a gene. The CDR3 is 14 residues long. CDR1 is SGHDN and CDR2 is FVKESK in the germline V gene. CDR3 residues: CASRTSGGRNEQFF. CDR3 bases: TGTGCCAGCAGGACTAGCGGGGGGCGGAATGAGCAGTTCTTC.

This sequence joins TRBV5-1 and TRBJ1-4; 7 bases are a match to TRBD1. Germline CDR1 SGHRS, CDR2 YFSETQ. The CDR3 loop spans 12 amino acids. V shed 5 bases, J shed 5 bases, and the junction held 0 bases outside the gene matches. The CDR3 nucleotides are TGCGCCAGCAGAGGGGGCAATGAAAAACTGTTTTTT. It translates to CASRGGNEKLFF.

The CDR3 here is CASSWTSRSGEQFF. DNA of the CDR3: TGTGCCAGCAGTTGGACTAGTCGTAGCGGTGAGCAGTTCTTC. This chain joins TRBV6-5 and TRBJ2-1, with 7 nucleotides matching TRBD2. Germline-derived CDR1 and CDR2 are MNHEY and SVGAGI. The CDR3 has 14 amino acids. Germline trimming cut 4 bases from V and 9 bases from J; bases unmatched to any gene: 9.

This clone was seen once. The chain recombines TRBV29-1 with TRBJ1-2, with D tentatively TRBD1 (6 bases). The CDR3 sequence is 14 residues long. Germline CDR1 and CDR2: SQVTM and ANQGSEA. With 0 bases removed from V and 4 bases from J, the gap between germline ends came to 12 bases. Here the CDR3 DNA reads TGCAGCGTTGAAGATCAGGCAGGGGCCTATGGCTACACCTTC. Translation: CSVEDQAGAYGYTF.